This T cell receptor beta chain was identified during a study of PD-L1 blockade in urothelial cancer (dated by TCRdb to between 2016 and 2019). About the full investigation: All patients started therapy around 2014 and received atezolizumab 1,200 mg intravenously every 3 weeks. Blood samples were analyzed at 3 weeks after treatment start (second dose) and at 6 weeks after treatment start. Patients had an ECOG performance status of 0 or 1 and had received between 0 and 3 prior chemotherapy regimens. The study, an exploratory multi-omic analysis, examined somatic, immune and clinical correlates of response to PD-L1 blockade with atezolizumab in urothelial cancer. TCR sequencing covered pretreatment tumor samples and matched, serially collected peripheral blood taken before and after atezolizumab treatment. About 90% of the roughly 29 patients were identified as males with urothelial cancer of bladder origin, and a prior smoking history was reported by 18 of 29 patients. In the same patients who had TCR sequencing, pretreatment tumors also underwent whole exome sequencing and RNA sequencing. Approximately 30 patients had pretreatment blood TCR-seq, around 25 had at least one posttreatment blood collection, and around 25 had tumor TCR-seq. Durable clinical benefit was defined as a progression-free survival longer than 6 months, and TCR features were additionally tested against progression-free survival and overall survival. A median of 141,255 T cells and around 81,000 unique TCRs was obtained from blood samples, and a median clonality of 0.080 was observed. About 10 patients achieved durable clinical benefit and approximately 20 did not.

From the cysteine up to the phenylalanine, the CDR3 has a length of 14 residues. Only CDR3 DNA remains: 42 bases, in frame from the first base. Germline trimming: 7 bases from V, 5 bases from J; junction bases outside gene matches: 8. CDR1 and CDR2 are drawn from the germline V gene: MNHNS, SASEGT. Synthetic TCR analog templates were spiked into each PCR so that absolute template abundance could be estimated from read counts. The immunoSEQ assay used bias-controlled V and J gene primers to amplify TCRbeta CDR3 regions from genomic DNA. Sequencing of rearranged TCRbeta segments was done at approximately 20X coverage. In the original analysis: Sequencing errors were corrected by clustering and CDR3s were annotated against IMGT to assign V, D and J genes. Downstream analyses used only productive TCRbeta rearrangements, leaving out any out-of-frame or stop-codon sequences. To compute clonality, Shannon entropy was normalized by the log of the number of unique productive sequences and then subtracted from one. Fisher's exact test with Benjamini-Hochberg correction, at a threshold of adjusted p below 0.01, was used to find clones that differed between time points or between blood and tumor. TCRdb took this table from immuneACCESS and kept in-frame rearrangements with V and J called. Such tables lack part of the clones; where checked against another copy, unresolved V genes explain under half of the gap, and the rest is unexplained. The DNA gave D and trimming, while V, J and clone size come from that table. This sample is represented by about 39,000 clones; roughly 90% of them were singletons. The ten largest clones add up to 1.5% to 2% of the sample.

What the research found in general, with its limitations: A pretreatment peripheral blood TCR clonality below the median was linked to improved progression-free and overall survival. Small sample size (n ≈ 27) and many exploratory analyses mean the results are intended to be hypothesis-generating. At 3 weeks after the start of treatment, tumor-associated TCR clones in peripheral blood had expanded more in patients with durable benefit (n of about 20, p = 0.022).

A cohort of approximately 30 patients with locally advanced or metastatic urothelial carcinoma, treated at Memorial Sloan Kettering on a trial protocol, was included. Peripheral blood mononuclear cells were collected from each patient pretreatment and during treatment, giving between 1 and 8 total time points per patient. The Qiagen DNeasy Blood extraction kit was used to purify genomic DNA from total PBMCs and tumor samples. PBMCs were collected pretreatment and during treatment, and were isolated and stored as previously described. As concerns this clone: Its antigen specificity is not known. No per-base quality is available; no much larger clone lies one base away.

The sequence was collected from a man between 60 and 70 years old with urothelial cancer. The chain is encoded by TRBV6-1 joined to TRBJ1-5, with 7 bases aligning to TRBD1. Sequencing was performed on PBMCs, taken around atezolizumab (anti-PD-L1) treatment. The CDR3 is CASTEGGEHQPQHF. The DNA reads TGTGCCAGCACCGAAGGGGGCGAGCATCAGCCCCAGCATTTT.